Included here is one TCR beta chain sequence, with context. Antigen specificity is unknown. This specimen belongs to a study of beta chain features in type 1 diabetes. A CD45RO/CCR7/CD25/CD127/CD95/CD27 panel sorted naive, central memory, regulatory and stem cell-like memory CD4+ cells. Study-level points and caveats: For patients, the naive, central memory and Treg TCRB repertoires appeared more alike than for healthy donors.

Sequenced material consisted of expressed TCRB transcripts (all of the isolated RNA was reverse transcribed). The repertoire was sequenced with immunoSEQ multiplex PCR; TCRdb's copy has only in-frame clones and lacks some. The sample includes more than 150,000 clones, 10% to 15% seen only once; the top ten take roughly 0.56%. Trimming pared 3 bases from V and 8 bases from J, leaving 7 bases between. Germline V gene lookup returns CDR1 MDHEN and CDR2 SYDVKM. This CDR3 has 11 amino acids. The genes are TRBV28 and TRBJ1-2; D is unclear. The source is a young woman in good health. The sample was central memory CD4+ T cells from blood. This chain's CDR3 is CASSFTLGYTF. CDR3 DNA sequence: TGTGCCAGCAGTTTCACTCTGGGCTACACCTTC.